The present entry profiles one T cell receptor beta chain with its context. What it binds is not known. This specimen comes from a study of cytomegalovirus exposure and HLA in healthy donors. Overall study findings and caveats: TCR association rates varied by HLA locus in a later analysis, with DRB1 highest and HLA-C lowest. An analysis was carried out later, and it reportedly showed fewer N-insertions in an Asian-associated ancestry cluster than the roughly 700-donor mean. The likely explanation for a cluster of highly shared sequence variants was sequencing artifact.

The germline V gene has CDR1 SGHNT and CDR2 YYREEE (reference sequence). The ends lost 3 bases at V and 7 bases at J; junction bases unmatched: 6. The CDR3 runs 14 residues. Primers included in the PCR were 60 Vbeta and 13 Jbeta primers. The data were produced by immunoSEQ multiplex PCR, yet TCRdb's version contains in-frame clones alone and is incomplete. This sample carries roughly 120,000 clones, approximately 80% of them seen once, and the ten largest clones take approximately 1.5%. This sequence joins TRBV5-4 and TRBJ1-2; TRBD1 aligns across 10 bases. This TCR derives from a woman between 18 and 29 years old in good health and CMV-seronegative. Sequenced: PBMCs. DNA for the CDR3: TGTGCCAGCAGCTCTGACAGGGGGCAGCTTGGCTACACCTTC. It codes for CASSSDRGQLGYTF.